Listed here are 3 T cell receptor beta chains from one sample, sequenced in a study of follicular helper T cells after annual influenza vaccination. The data were produced by immunoSEQ multiplex PCR, yet TCRdb's version contains in-frame clones alone and is incomplete. Here the sample spans over 25,000 clones, more than 80% being singletons. Time point: 2014-2015 season, pre-vaccination. Sequencing used CXCR5+ CD38- circulating T follicular helper cells from blood, obtained on the day of influenza vaccination. As for subset: circulating Tfh, non-naive CD4+CXCR5+PD-1+ (ICOS+CD38+ or ICOS-CD38-). The receptors stem from an adult who received the influenza vaccine.

The chain employs TRBV5-1 and TRBJ1-4, with 7 bases identical to TRBD1. The V gene's germline CDR1 is SGHRS and CDR2 YFSETQ. With V trimmed by 3 bases and J by 7 bases, 6 bases remained unmatched. The CDR3 contains 14 residues. The CDR3 nucleotides are TGCGCCAGCAGCTATACAGGGGCTCGTGAAAAACTGTTTTTT. Its protein is CASSYTGAREKLFF.

The chain uses TRBV9 and TRBJ2-1, with 8 bases fitting TRBD2. This CDR3 contains 14 residues. Unmatched junction bases numbered 3, after V lost 4 bases and J lost 3 bases. Germline V gene lookup returns CDR1 SGDLS and CDR2 YYNGEE. In nucleotides, the CDR3 is TGTGCCAGCAGCCAGACTAGCGTCTACAATGAGCAGTTCTTC. Translating gives CASSQTSVYNEQFF. Complete variable domain (other parts from reference TRBV9 and TRBJ2-1): DSGVTQTPKHLITATGQRVTLRCSPRSGDLSVYWYQQSLDQGLQFLIQYYNGEERAKGNILERFSAQQFPDLHSELNLSSLELGDSALYFCASSQTSVYNEQFFGPGTRLTVL.

This clone was picked up a small number of times. This CDR3 reads CASSPLVGATRNEQFF. The CDR3 bases are TGCGCCAGCAGCCCCCTCGTGGGAGCCACACGCAATGAGCAGTTCTTC. The rearrangement links TRBV5-1 to TRBJ2-1; TRBD2 is a possible D gene (5 bases). The CDR3 consists of 16 residues. Between the trimmed V and J ends, which lost 4 bases and 6 bases, there was a span of 20 bases. Germline V gene lookup returns CDR1 SGHRS and CDR2 YFSETQ.